This T cell receptor beta chain was identified during a study of cytomegalovirus exposure and HLA in healthy donors. CDR3 length equals 14 residues. Germline V lookup: CDR1 SQVTM, CDR2 ANQGSEA. V shed 4 bases and J 4 bases; nucleotides not matched to a gene: 7. Profiled with immunoSEQ multiplex PCR; TCRdb holds only in-frame clones, not every one. The data contain about 140,000 clones, approximately 93% of them singletons. The sequence was obtained from a man younger than 30 in good health and CMV-seronegative. The sample was PBMCs. V and J are TRBV29-1 and TRBJ2-1; 7 nucleotides match TRBD1. The CDR3 sequence: CSVGDSITYNEQFF. For the CDR3, the DNA is TGCAGCGTTGGGGACAGTATTACGTACAATGAGCAGTTCTTC.